This record concerns one TCR beta chain sequence. This clone was seen once. Its antigen is not yet known. Base qualities were left out, and no much larger clone turns up one base away. The germline V gene provides CDR1 SGHAT and CDR2 FQNNGV. The junction carries 12 bases between V and J, which are trimmed by 7 bases and 0 bases respectively. The CDR3 covers 15 residues, taking in both the cysteine and the phenylalanine. The sequence is cut down to CDR3 DNA, 45 bases in frame from base 1. Collaborating institutions collected whole blood in K2EDTA tubes following their own protocols. Collaborator samples were shipped for TCRbeta analysis as frozen whole blood, isolated PBMCs, or DNA extracted from either sample type. The immunoSEQ Assay, a bias-controlled multiplex PCR, was used to amplify TCRbeta CDR3 regions from genomic DNA. On the study's bioinformatics: Within the assay, amplification of reference gene primers was used to estimate how many nucleated cells each sample contained. To quantify the absolute abundance of each unique TCRbeta CDR3 rearrangement, sequence reads were collapsed and filtered. For each sample, productive Simpson clonality was calculated as the square root of Simpson's diversity index across productive rearrangements. The source is immuneACCESS, and TCRdb retained only in-frame sequences with V and J called. Part of the clones is not carried over; for the studies checked, unresolved V genes explain less than half of this, and the remainder is unexplained. D and trimming come from the DNA, and the V and J calls and clone size come from that table. The sample table holds 53,000 or so clones, of which about three quarters were seen once. In total, the top ten clones hold around 43% of the sample.

This sample is drawn from a study of blood T cell repertoires in COVID-19 (dated by TCRdb to about 2020). Regarding the study in general: Samples from collaborators originated in the United States, Italy and Spain and spanned both the acute and convalescent phases of COVID-19. The dataset comprised deeply sampled blood TCRbeta repertoires from subjects exposed to, actively infected with, or recovered from COVID-19. Sample metadata almost always included a de-identified subject ID, COVID-19 status, age in years and sex. A freely available public database, intended as a resource for researchers studying the immune response to SARS-CoV-2, is where the repertoires were released. The material from the prospective study consisted of cDNA or gDNA derived from T cells, B-cell-depleted T cells, or PBMCs. Samples were obtained from the ongoing ImmuneRACE study (first 160 participants) and from about 1,300 subjects provided by 6 global collaborators. Where HLA class I and class II types were available, the types were taken from metadata supplied by the sample provider, not from assay-based typing. The full study reports these points: The amount of clinical and demographic metadata varied by source and participant and was provided uncurated.

Rearrangement joined TRBV11-2 to TRBJ2-2; TRBD2 is a weak D gene call, 6 bases matching. The specimen sequenced was peripheral blood. This sequence originates from a man in his sixties or seventies with active or convalescent COVID-19. This receptor has the CDR3 CASTARGPNTGELFF. The nucleotides read TGTGCCAGCACCGCGCGGGGTCCGAACACCGGGGAGCTGTTTTTT.